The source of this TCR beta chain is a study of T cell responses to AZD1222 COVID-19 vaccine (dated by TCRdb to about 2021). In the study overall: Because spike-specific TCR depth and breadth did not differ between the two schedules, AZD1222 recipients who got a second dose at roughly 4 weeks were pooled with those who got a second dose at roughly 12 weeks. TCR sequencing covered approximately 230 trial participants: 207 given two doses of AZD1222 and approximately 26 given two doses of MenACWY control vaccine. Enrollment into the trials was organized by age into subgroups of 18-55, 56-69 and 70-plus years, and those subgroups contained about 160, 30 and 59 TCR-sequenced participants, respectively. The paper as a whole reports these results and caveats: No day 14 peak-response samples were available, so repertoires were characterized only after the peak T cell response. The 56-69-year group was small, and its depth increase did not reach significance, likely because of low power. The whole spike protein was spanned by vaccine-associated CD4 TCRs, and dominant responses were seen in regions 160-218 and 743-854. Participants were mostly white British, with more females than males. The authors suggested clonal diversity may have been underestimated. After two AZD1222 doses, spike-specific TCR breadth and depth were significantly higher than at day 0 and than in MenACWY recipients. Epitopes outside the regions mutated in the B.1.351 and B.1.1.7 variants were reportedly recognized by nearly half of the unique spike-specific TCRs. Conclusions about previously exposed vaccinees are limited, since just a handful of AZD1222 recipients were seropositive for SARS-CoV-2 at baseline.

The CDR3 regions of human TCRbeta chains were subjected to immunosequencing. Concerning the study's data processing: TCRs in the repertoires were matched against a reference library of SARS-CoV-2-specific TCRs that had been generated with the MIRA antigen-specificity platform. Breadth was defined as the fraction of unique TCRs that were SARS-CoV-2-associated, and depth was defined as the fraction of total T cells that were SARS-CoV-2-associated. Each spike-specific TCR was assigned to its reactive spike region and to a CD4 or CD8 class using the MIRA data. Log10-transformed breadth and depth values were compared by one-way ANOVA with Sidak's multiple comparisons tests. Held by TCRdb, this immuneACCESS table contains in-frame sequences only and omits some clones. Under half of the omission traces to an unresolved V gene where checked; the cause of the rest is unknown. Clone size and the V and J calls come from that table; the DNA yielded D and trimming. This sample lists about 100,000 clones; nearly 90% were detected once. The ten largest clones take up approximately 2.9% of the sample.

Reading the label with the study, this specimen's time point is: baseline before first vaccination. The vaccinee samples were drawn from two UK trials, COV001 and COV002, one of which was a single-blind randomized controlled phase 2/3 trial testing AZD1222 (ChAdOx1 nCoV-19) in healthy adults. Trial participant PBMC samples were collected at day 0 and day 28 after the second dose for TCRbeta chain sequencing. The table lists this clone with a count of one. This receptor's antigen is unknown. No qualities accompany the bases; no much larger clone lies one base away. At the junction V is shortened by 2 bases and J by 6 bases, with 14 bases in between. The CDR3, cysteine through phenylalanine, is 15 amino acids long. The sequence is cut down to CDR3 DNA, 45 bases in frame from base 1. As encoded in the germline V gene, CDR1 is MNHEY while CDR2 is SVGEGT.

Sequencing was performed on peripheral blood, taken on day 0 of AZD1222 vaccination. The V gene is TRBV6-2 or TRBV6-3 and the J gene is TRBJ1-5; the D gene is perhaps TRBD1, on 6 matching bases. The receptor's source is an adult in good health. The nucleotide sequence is TGTGCCAGCAGTTACCCCCCAGGGGTTGGTCAGCCCCAGCATTTT. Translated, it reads CASSYPPGVGQPQHF.